The rows below give T cell receptor beta chains drawn from one sample of a study of cytomegalovirus exposure and HLA in healthy donors. Libraries were prepared by immunoSEQ multiplex PCR; TCRdb keeps only in-frame clonotypes and omits some of them. The listing contains about 58,000 clones. Sequencing input: PBMCs. All receptors come from a male donor in good health and CMV-seronegative. The CDR3 runs from the conserved cysteine through the conserved F or W. D genes are given only for firm matches.

D gene: NA
J gene: TRBJ2-5
V gene: TRBV29-1
CDR3 protein: CSVASGRETQYF
CDR3 DNA: TGCAGCGTTGCGTCTGGCAGAGAGACCCAGTACTTC

D gene: TRBD1
J gene: TRBJ2-7
V gene: TRBV4-1
CDR3 protein: CASSQNRDRPYEQYF
CDR3 DNA: TGCGCCAGCAGCCAGAACCGGGACAGGCCCTACGAGCAGTACTTC

D gene: NA
J gene: TRBJ1-1
V gene: TRBV14
CDR3 protein: CASSQGPGSVEAFF
CDR3 DNA: TGTGCCAGCAGCCAAGGACCGGGATCGGTTGAAGCTTTCTTT

D gene: NA
J gene: TRBJ2-7
V gene: TRBV5-1
CDR3 protein: CASRIGDLYEQYF
CDR3 DNA: TGCGCCAGCAGGATAGGGGATCTCTACGAGCAGTACTTC

D gene: NA
J gene: TRBJ2-3
V gene: TRBV4-3
CDR3 protein: CASSQDGPRGMVNTQYF
CDR3 DNA: TGCGCCAGCAGCCAAGATGGGCCTAGAGGGATGGTAAATACGCAGTATTTT

D gene: NA
J gene: TRBJ1-2
V gene: TRBV27
CDR3 protein: CASSLSGEDGYTF
CDR3 DNA: TGTGCCAGCAGTTTATCAGGGGAGGATGGCTACACCTTC

D gene: TRBD2
J gene: TRBJ2-1
V gene: TRBV5-1
CDR3 protein: CASSLYGTSGINEQFF
CDR3 DNA: TGCGCCAGCAGCTTGTACGGGACTAGCGGGATAAATGAGCAGTTCTTC

D gene: TRBD2
J gene: TRBJ2-1
V gene: TRBV29-1
CDR3 protein: CSTRSSGLDNEQFF
CDR3 DNA: TGCAGCACCCGCTCTAGCGGACTAGACAATGAGCAGTTCTTC

D gene: NA
J gene: TRBJ1-1
V gene: TRBV30
CDR3 protein: CAFLRAPPEAFF
CDR3 DNA: TGTGCCTTCCTCAGGGCTCCCCCTGAAGCTTTCTTT

D gene: TRBD1
J gene: TRBJ2-5
V gene: TRBV4-1
CDR3 protein: CASSQYTGAETQYF
CDR3 DNA: TGCGCCAGCAGCCAATACACAGGGGCAGAGACCCAGTACTTC